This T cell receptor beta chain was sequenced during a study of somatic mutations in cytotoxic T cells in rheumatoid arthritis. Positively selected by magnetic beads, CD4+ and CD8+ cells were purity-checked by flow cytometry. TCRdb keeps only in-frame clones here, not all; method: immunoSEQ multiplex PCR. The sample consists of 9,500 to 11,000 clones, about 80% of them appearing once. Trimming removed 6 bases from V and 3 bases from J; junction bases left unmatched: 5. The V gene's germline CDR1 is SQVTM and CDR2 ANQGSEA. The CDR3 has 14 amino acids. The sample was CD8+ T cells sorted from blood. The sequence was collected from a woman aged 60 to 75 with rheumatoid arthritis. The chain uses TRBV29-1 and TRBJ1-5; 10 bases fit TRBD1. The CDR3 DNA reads TGCAGCGTGTGGACAGGGGGTCCCAATCAGCCCCAGCATTTT. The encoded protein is CSVWTGGPNQPQHF.